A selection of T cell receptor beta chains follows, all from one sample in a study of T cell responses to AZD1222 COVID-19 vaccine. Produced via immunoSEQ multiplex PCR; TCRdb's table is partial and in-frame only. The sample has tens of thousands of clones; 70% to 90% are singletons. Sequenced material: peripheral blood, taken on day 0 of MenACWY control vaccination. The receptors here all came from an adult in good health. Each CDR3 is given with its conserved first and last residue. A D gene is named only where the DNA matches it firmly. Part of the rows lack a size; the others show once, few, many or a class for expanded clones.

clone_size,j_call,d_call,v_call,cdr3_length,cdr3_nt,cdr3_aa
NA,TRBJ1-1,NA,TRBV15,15,TGTGCCACCAGCAGAGATATAAGGGGACCCATTGAAGCTTTCTTT,CATSRDIRGPIEAFF
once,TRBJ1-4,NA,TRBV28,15,TGTGCCAGCAGCTCTCCTGAGGTCTCTAATGAAAAACTGTTTTTT,CASSSPEVSNEKLFF
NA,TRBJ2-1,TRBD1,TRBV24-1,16,TGTGCCACCAGTGGCGTTACAGGGGAGAGCTACAATGAGCAGTTCTTC,CATSGVTGESYNEQFF
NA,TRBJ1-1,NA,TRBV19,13,TGTGCCAGTAGTGGTACACAGAACACTGAAGCTTTCTTT,CASSGTQNTEAFF
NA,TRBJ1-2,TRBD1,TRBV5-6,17,TGTGCCAGCAGCCTGTTCCCCACAGGGGTAGACGACTATGGCTACACCTTC,CASSLFPTGVDDYGYTF
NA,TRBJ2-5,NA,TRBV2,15,TGTGCCAGCAGTGAAGGAACTGGGTACCAAGAGACCCAGTACTTC,CASSEGTGYQETQYF
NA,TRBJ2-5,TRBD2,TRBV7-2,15,TGTGCCAGCAGCTTAGTCAGCGGGGGGCAAGAGACCCAGTACTTC,CASSLVSGGQETQYF
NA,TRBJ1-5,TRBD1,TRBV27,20,TGTGCCAGCAGTCCCACTTTCAGGGGGGTGGGCATATATAGCAATCAGCCCCAGCATTTT,CASSPTFRGVGIYSNQPQHF
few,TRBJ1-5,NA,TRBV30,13,TGTGCCTGGAGTAGGGGGGATTATCAGCCCCAGCATTTT,CAWSRGDYQPQHF
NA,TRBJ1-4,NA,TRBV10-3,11,TGTGCCATCAGGGAGAATGAAAAACTGTTTTTT,CAIRENEKLFF
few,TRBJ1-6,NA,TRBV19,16,TGTGCCAGTGGTCCGCTCGTAAGCTCCTATAATTCACCCCTCCACTTT,CASGPLVSSYNSPLHF
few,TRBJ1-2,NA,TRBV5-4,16,TGTGCCAGCAGCTTGGGTCAGGGAAGCTCTATCTATGGCTACACCTTC,CASSLGQGSSIYGYTF
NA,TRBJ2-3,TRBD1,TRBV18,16,TGTGCCAGCTCACCAGATACAGGGGGCTGGACAGATACGCAGTATTTT,CASSPDTGGWTDTQYF
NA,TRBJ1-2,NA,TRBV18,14,TGTGCCAGCTCACCAGGACTCGAGAACTATGGCTACACCTTC,CASSPGLENYGYTF
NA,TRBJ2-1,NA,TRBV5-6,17,TGTGCCAGCAGCTTGGTGGCCTCACTAGCACTTGTTAATGAGCAGTTCTTC,CASSLVASLALVNEQFF
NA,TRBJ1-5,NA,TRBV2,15,TGTGCCAGCAGTAGAAATCTCGGAGTAGAACAGCCCCAGCATTTT,CASSRNLGVEQPQHF
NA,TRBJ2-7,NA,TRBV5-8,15,TGTGCCAGCAGCGCCCCGAGGACAGTCGCCTACGAGCAGTACTTC,CASSAPRTVAYEQYF
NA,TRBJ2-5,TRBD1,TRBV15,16,TGTGCCACCAGCAGACCTGGGACAGGGAGAGAAGAGACCCAGTACTTC,CATSRPGTGREETQYF
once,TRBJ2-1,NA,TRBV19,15,TGTGCCAGTAGTATCGCAACGGGGGCGGCCGATGAGCAGTTCTTC,CASSIATGAADEQFF
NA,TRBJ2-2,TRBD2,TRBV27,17,TGTGCCAGCACCACTCCCGCAGGGAGGGAAAACACCGGGGAGCTGTTTTTT,CASTTPAGRENTGELFF
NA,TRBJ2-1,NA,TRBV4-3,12,TGCGCCAGCAGCCATCGCCCGGGATACCAGTTCTTC,CASSHRPGYQFF
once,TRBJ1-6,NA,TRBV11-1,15,TGTGCCAGCAGTTCGGGAAGCTCTTTTAATTCACCCCTCCACTTT,CASSSGSSFNSPLHF
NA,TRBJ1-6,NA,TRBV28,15,TGTGCCAGCAGTTCCTTACAGGGTCAGTCTTCACCCCTCCACTTT,CASSSLQGQSSPLHF
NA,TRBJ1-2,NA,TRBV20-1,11,TGCAGTTCAATCGCAGGGCTTGGCTACACCTTC,CSSIAGLGYTF
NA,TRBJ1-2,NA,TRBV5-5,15,TGTGCCAGCCATAGAGACGGGAACTCTAACTATGGCTACACCTTC,CASHRDGNSNYGYTF